The 7 T cell receptor beta chains below come from one sample, sequenced in a study of shared T cell receptors in the human thymus. Here immunoSEQ multiplex PCR was the method, and the copy in TCRdb shows in-frame clones only, minus some. The sample includes fewer than 700,000 clones, around 87% of them seen just once. The sample was also reused in another study, on human thymus T cells.

The sequenced sample consisted of thymocytes. Every receptor here comes from a boy in the first two years of life with a congenital heart defect.

The chain links TRBV6-1 to TRBJ1-5; D is possibly TRBD1 (5 bases). The germline V and J ends were trimmed by 3 bases and 3 bases, with 15 bases remaining between them. From germline, CDR1 is MNHNS and CDR2 SASEGT. This CDR3 is 16 amino acids long. DNA for the CDR3: TGTGCCAGCAGTGAGAAACACGGCAGGGACAATCAGCCCCAGCATTTT. It yields the protein CASSEKHGRDNQPQHF.

In nucleotides, the CDR3 is TGTGCCAGTAGTATACGAGATCAAGTGGCGGCAGATACGCAGTATTTT. It specifies CASSIRDQVAADTQYF. The chain is built from TRBV19 and TRBJ2-3; the D is unclear. CDR1 LNHDA and CDR2 SQIVND come from the germline V gene (reference sequence). This CDR3 has 16 amino acids. V was cut by 2 bases and J by 4 bases, with 16 bases left in between.

This rearrangement joins TRBV7-2 to TRBJ2-7; TRBD2 agrees at 7 bases. The germline gives CDR1 SGHTA, CDR2 FQGNSA. The CDR3 spans 14 residues. Trimming took 5 bases from V and 2 from J; bases not matched to a gene: 6. This chain's CDR3 is CASSPREIAYEQYF. The DNA of the CDR3 is TGTGCCAGCAGCCCGCGGGAGATCGCCTACGAGCAGTACTTC.

V gene TRBV4-2 combines with J gene TRBJ2-3, with 7 bases lining up with TRBD1. V shed 0 bases and J 5 bases; nucleotides not matched to a gene: 2. This CDR3 contains 14 residues. Germline V gene lookup returns CDR1 LGHNA and CDR2 YNFKEQ. The CDR3 DNA is TGTGCCAGCAGCCAAGAGAGGGGGCAAGATACGCAGTATTTT. Translation: CASSQERGQDTQYF.

As concerns this clone: This sample also contains other DNA sequences that code for the same CDR3. The rearrangement links TRBV5-4 to TRBJ2-3; D is unresolved. The CDR3 spans 11 residues. V was trimmed by 2 bases and J by 5 bases, leaving 3 bases between them. The germline CDR1 and CDR2 sequences are SGHNT and YYREEE (reference sequence). The CDR3 sequence is CASSFRDTQYF. DNA of the CDR3: TGTGCCAGCAGCTTCCGAGATACGCAGTATTTT.

The rearrangement joins TRBV10-3 to TRBJ2-7; the match to TRBD1 covers 7 bases. CDR3 length: 16 residues. CDR1 ENHRY and CDR2 SYGVKD come from the germline V gene. Trimming cost V 2 bases and J 2 bases; bases outside gene matches: 9. The CDR3 spells CAISEATGTATYEQYF. The DNA for the CDR3 is TGTGCCATCAGTGAGGCGACCGGGACAGCAACCTACGAGCAGTACTTC.

Here the CDR3 DNA reads TGTGCCAGCAGGGATTTCGGGACAGATTGTGAAAAACTGTTTTTT. This codes for CASRDFGTDCEKLFF. The chain is built from TRBV28 and TRBJ1-4; 7 bases map to TRBD1. The CDR3 spans 15 residues. V lost 6 bases to trimming and J lost 7 bases; unmatched junction nucleotides: 11. The germline V gene encodes CDR1 MDHEN and CDR2 SYDVKM. Together with reference TRBV28 and TRBJ1-4, the CDR3 gives the full variable domain: DVKVTQSSRYLVKRTGEKVFLECVQDMDHENMFWYRQDPGLGLRLIYFSYDVKMKEKGDIPEGYSVSREKKERFSLILESASTNQTSMYLCASRDFGTDCEKLFFGSGTQLSVL.